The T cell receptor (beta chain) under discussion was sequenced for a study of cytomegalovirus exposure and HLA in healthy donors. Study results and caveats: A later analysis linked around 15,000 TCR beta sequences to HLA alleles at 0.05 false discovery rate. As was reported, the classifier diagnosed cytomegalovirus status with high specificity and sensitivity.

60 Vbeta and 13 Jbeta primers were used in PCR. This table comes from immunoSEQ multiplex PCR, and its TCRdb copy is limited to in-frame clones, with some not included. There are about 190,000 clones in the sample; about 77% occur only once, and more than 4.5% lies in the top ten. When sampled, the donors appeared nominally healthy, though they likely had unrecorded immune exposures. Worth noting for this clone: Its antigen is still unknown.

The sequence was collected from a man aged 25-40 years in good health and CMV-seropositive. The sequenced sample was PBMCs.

CDR3 amino acids: CASSSNPGGSVHNEQFF. The CDR3, as DNA: TGCGCCAGCAGCTCGAATCCAGGGGGCTCTGTTCACAATGAGCAGTTCTTC. J is TRBJ2-1 and V is TRBV4-1, with 8 positions matching TRBD1. The CDR3 is 17 residues long. The ends lost 5 bases at V and 5 bases at J; junction bases unmatched: 14. Germline values: CDR1 MGHRA, CDR2 YSYEKL.